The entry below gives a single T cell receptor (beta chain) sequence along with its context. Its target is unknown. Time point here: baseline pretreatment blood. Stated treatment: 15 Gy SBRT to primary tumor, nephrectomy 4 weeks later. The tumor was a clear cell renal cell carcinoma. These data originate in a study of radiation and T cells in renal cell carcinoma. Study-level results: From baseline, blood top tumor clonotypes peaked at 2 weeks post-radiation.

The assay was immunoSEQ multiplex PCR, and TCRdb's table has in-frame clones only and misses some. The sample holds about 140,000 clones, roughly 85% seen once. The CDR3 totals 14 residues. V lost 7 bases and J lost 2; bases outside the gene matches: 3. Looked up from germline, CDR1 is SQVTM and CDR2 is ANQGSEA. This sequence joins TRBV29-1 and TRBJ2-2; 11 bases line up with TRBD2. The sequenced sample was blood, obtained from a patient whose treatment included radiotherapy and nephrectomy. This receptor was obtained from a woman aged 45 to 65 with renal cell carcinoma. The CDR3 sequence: CSALAGANTGELFF. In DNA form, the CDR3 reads TGCAGCGCACTAGCGGGGGCCAACACCGGGGAGCTGTTTTTT.